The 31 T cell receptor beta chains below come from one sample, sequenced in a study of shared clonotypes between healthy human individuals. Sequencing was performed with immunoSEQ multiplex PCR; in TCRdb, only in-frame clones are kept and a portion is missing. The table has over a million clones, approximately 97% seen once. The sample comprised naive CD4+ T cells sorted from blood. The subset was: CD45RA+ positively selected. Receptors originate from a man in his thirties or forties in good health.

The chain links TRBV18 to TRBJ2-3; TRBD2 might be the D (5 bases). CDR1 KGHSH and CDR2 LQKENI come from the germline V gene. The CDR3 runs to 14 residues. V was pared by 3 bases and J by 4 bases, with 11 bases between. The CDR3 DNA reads TGTGCCAGCTCACCGGGGAGCCCCGCAGATACGCAGTATTTT. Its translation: CASSPGSPADTQYF. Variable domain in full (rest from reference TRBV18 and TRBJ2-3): NAGVMQNPRHLVRRRGQEARLRCSPMKGHSHVYWYRQLPEEGLKFMVYLQKENIIDESGMPKERFSAEFPKEGPSILRIQQVVRGDSAAYFCASSPGSPADTQYFGPGTRLTVL.

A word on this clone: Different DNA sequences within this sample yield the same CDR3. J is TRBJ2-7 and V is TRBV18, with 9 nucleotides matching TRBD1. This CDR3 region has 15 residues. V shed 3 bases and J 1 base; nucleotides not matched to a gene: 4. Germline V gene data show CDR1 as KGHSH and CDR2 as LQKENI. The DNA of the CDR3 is TGTGCCAGCTCACCTCTCGGGACAGGGTCCTACGAGCAGTACTTC. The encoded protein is CASSPLGTGSYEQYF.

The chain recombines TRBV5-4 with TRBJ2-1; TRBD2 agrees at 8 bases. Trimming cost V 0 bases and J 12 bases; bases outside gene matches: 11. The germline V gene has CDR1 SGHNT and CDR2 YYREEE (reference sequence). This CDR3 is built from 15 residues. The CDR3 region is CASSLDLVTAGGQFF. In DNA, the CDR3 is TGTGCCAGCAGCTTGGACTTGGTTACGGCGGGAGGGCAGTTCTTC. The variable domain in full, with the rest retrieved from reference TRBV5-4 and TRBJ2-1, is ETGVTQSPTHLIKTRGQQVTLRCSSQSGHNTVSWYQQALGQGPQFIFQYYREEENGRGNFPPRFSGLQFPNYSSELNVNALELDDSALYLCASSLDLVTAGGQFFGPGTRLTVL.

The CDR3 spells CASSLAGGEQFF. The DNA for the CDR3 is TGTGCCAGCAGCTTAGCGGGAGGTGAGCAGTTCTTC. The V gene is TRBV7-8, the J gene TRBJ2-1; perhaps TRBD2 as D (6 bases). Trimming shortened V by 0 bases and J by 9 bases, and 6 bases separated the two germline ends. The CDR3 covers 12 residues. The germline V gene has CDR1 SGHVS and CDR2 FQNEAQ. Using reference TRBV7-8 and TRBJ2-1 for the parts outside the CDR3, the full variable domain is GAGVSQSPRYKVAKRGQDVALRCDPISGHVSLFWYQQALGQGPEFLTYFQNEAQLDKSGLPSDRFFAERPEGSVSTLKIQRTQQEDSAVYLCASSLAGGEQFFGPGTRLTVL.

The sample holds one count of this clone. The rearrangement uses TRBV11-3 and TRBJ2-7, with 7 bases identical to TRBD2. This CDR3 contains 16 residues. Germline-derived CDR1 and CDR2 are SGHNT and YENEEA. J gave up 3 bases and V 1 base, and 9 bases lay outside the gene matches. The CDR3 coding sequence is TGTGCCAGCAGCTTAGGGGGTCTAGCGGATAACTACGAGCAGTACTTC. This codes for CASSLGGLADNYEQYF.

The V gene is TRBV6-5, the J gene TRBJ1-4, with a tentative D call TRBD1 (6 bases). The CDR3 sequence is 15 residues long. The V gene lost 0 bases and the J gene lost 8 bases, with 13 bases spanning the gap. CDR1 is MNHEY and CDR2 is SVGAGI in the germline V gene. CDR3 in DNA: TGTGCCAGCAGTTACTCGTCAGGGGACGGAGAAAAACTGTTTTTT. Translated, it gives CASSYSSGDGEKLFF.

The CDR3 DNA follows: TGCAGCGTTGAAGGACGACAGGGCCGGAGCTCCTACGAGCAGTACTTC. Protein: CSVEGRQGRSSYEQYF. This chain uses TRBV29-1 with TRBJ2-7; TRBD1 agrees at 7 bases. Per the germline V gene, CDR1 is SQVTM and CDR2 is ANQGSEA. J gave up 0 bases and V 1 base, and 9 bases lay outside the gene matches. The CDR3 sequence is 16 residues long.

Here the CDR3 reads CASSLVTGGRETQYF. The CDR3, as DNA: TGTGCCAGCAGCTTGGTAACAGGGGGTAGAGAGACCCAGTACTTC. This chain links TRBV5-4 with TRBJ2-5; 8 bases align to TRBD1. CDR3 length equals 15 residues. The junction had 5 bases not matched to a gene; V was cut back by 0 bases and J by 4 bases. Germline loops: CDR1 SGHNT, CDR2 YYREEE (reference sequence). Full variable domain (rest looked up from reference TRBV5-4 and TRBJ2-5): ETGVTQSPTHLIKTRGQQVTLRCSSQSGHNTVSWYQQALGQGPQFIFQYYREEENGRGNFPPRFSGLQFPNYSSELNVNALELDDSALYLCASSLVTGGRETQYFGPGTRLLVL.

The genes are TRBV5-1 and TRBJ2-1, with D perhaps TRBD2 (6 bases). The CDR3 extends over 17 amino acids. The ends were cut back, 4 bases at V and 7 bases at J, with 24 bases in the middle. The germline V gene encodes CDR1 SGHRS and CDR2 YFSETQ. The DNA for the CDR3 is TGCGCCAGCAGCCCACCCGGGGCGGGGAGTCTTGTGAATGAGCAGTTCTTC. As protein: CASSPPGAGSLVNEQFF.

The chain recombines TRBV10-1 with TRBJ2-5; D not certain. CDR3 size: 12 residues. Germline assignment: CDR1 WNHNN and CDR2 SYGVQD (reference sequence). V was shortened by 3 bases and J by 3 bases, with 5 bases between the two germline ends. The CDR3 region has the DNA TGCGCCAGCAGTGACAGCGAAGAGACCCAGTACTTC. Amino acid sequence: CASSDSEETQYF.

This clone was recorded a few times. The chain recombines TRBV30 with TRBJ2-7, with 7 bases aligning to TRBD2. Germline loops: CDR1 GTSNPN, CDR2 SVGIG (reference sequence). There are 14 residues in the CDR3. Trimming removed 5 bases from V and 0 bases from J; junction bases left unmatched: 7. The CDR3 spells CAWYHSGRSYEQYF. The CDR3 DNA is TGTGCCTGGTATCATAGCGGGCGCTCCTACGAGCAGTACTTC. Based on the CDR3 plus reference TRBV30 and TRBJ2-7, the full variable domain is SQTIHQWPATLVQPVGSPLSLECTVEGTSNPNLYWYRQAAGRGLQLLFYSVGIGQISSEVPQNLSASRPQDRQFILSSKKLLLSDSGFYLCAWYHSGRSYEQYFGPGTRLTVT.

The CDR3 here is CASLSRSGRWTGELFF. In DNA, the CDR3 is TGTGCCAGCCTGAGCCGTAGCGGGAGATGGACCGGGGAGCTGTTTTTT. This chain links TRBV28 with TRBJ2-2, with 9 nucleotides matching TRBD2. V shed 8 bases, J shed 5 bases, and the junction held 12 bases outside the gene matches. Germline V gene sequence: CDR1 MDHEN, CDR2 SYDVKM. This CDR3 region has 16 residues.

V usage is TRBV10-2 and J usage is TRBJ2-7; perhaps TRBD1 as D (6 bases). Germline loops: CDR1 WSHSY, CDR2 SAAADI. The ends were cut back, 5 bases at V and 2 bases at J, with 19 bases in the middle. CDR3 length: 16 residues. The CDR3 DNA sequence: TGCGCCAGCAGTTTACAGGGTCCCCCTCTAGCCTACGAGCAGTACTTC. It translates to CASSLQGPPLAYEQYF.

CDR3 sequence: CASSIGGTENNEQFF. DNA of the CDR3: TGTGCCAGTAGTATAGGTGGGACAGAGAACAATGAGCAGTTCTTC. The J gene is TRBJ2-1, the V gene TRBV19, with 7 nucleotides matching TRBD1. Trimming cost V 1 base and J 5 bases; bases outside gene matches: 5. The length of the CDR3 is 15 residues. The germline V gene has CDR1 LNHDA and CDR2 SQIVND (reference sequence).

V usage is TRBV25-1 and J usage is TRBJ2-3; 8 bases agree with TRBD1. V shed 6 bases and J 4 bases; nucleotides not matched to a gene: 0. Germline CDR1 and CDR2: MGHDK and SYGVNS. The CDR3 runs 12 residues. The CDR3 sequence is CASRDRADTQYF. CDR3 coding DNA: TGTGCCAGCAGGGACAGGGCAGATACGCAGTATTTT. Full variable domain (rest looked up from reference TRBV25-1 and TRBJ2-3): EADIYQTPRYLVIGTGKKITLECSQTMGHDKMYWYQQDPGMELHLIHYSYGVNSTEKGDLSSESTVSRIRTEHFPLTLESARPSHTSQYLCASRDRADTQYFGPGTRLTVL.

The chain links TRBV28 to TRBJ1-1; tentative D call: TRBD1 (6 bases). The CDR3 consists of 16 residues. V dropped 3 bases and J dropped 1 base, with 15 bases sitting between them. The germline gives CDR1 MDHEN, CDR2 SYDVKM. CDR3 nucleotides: TGTGCCAGCAGTTTGAGGGGGGTGCAGAGGAACACTGAAGCTTTCTTT. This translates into CASSLRGVQRNTEAFF.

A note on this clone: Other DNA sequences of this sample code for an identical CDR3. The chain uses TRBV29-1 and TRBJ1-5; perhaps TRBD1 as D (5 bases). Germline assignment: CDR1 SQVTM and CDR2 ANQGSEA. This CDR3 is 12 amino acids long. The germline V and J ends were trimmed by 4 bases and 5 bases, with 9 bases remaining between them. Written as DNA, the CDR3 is TGCAGCGTTGGAGAAGGGGATCAGCCCCAGCATTTT. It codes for CSVGEGDQPQHF.

DNA of the CDR3: TGTGCCAGCAGCTTATGGGGACAGGGGATCACCGGGGAGCTGTTTTTT. It translates to CASSLWGQGITGELFF. The V gene is TRBV7-8, the J gene TRBJ2-2, with 10 nucleotides matching TRBD1. J lost 4 bases, V lost 2 bases, and 4 bases had no gene match. Germline V CDR1 and CDR2: SGHVS, FQNEAQ. This CDR3 has 16 amino acids.

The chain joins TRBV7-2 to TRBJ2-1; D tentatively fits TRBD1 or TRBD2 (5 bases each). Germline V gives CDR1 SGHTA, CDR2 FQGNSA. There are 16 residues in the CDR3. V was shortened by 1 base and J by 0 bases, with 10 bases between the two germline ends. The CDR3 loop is CASSLGGSPSYNEQFF. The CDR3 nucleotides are TGTGCCAGCAGCTTAGGGGGGAGTCCCTCCTACAATGAGCAGTTCTTC.

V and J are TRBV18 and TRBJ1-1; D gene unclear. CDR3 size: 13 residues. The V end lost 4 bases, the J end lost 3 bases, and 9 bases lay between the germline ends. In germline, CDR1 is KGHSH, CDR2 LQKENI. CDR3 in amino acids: CASSHGRYTEAFF. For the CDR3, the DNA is TGTGCCAGCTCACATGGGAGGTACACTGAAGCTTTCTTT.

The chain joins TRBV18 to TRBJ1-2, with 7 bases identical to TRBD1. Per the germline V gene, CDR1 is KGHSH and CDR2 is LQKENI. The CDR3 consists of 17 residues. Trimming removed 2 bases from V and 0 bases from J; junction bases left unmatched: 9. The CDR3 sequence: CASSPTGQVGANYGYTF. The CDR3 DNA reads TGTGCCAGCTCACCAACCGGACAGGTGGGAGCTAACTATGGCTACACCTTC.

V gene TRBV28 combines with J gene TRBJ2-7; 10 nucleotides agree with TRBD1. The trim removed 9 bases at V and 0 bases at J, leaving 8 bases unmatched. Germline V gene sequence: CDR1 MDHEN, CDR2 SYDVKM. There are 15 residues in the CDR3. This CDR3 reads CASQTGQGSSYEQYF. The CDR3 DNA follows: TGTGCCAGTCAAACGGGACAGGGGAGCTCCTACGAGCAGTACTTC.

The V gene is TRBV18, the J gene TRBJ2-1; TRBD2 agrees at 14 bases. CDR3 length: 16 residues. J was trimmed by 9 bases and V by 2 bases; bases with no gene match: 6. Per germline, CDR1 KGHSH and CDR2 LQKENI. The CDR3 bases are TGTGCCAGCTCACCAGGGACTAGCGGGAGTGTCAGTGAGCAGTTCTTC. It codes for CASSPGTSGSVSEQFF.

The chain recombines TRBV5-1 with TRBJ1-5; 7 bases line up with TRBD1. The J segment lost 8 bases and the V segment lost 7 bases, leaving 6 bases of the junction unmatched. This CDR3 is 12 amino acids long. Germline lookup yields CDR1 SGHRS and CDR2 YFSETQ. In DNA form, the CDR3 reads TGCGCCAGCGGAAGGGGGCTGGAGCCCCAGCATTTT. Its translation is CASGRGLEPQHF.

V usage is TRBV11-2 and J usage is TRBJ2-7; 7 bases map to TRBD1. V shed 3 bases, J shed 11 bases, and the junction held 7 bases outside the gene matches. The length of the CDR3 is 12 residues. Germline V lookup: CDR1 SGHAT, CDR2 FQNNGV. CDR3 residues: CASSFDREREYF. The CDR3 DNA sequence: TGTGCCAGCAGCTTTGACAGGGAACGGGAGTACTTC. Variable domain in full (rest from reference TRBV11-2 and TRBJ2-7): EAGVAQSPRYKIIEKRQSVAFWCNPISGHATLYWYQQILGQGPKLLIQFQNNGVVDDSQLPKDRFSAERLKGVDSTLKIQPAKLEDSAVYLCASSFDREREYFGPGTRLTVT.

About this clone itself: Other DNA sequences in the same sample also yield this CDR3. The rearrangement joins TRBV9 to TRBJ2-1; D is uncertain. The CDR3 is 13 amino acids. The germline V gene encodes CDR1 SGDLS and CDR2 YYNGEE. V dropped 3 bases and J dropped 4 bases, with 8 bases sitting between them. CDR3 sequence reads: CASSARQYNEQFF. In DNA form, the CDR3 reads TGTGCCAGCAGCGCCCGACAATACAATGAGCAGTTCTTC.

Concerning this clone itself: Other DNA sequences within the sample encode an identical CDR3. In nucleotides, the CDR3 is TGTGCCAGCAGTTTAGCGAGCGAGCAGTACTTC. Its translation: CASSLASEQYF. The chain recombines TRBV28 with TRBJ2-7, with D unclear. CDR1 MDHEN and CDR2 SYDVKM come from the germline V gene. Trimming took off 2 bases at V and 6 bases at J, with 5 bases between the two ends. This CDR3 spans 11 amino acids.

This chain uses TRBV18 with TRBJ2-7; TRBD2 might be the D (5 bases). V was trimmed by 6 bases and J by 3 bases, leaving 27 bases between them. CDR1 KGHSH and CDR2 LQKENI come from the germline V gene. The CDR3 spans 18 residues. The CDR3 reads CASSPLRSGMGSGYEQYF. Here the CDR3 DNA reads TGTGCCAGCTCCCCGCTGCGGAGCGGCATGGGTAGTGGCTACGAGCAGTACTTC.

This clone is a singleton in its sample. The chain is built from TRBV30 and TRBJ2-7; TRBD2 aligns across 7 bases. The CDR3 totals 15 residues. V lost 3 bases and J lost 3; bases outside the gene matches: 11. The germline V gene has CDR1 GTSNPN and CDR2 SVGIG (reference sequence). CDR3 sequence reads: CAWRRFGGSNYEQYF. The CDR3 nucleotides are TGTGCCTGGAGGAGGTTTGGCGGGAGTAACTACGAGCAGTACTTC.

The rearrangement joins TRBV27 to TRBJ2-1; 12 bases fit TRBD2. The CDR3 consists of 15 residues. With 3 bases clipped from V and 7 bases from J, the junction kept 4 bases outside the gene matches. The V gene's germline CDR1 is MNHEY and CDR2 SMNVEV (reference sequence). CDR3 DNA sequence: TGTGCCAGCAGTTTTCTGACTAGCGGGAGTAATGAGCAGTTCTTC. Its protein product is CASSFLTSGSNEQFF.

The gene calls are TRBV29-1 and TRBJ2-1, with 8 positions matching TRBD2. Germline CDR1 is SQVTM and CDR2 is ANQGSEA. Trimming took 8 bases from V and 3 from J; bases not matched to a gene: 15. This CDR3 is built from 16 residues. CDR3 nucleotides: TGCAGCCCCCGTATCATAGCGGGATTGTTCTACAATGAGCAGTTCTTC. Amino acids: CSPRIIAGLFYNEQFF.